The 26 T cell receptor beta chains listed next were all sequenced from one sample in a study of immune evolution from preneoplasia to lung adenocarcinoma. Sequencing was performed with immunoSEQ multiplex PCR; in TCRdb, only in-frame clones are kept and a portion is missing. The table records a few thousand clones, 40% to 50% of them present only once. Specimen: FFPE normal lung tissue adjacent to the tumor. The receptor source for this set is a person aged 50-59 years with lung adenocarcinoma.

The chain is built from TRBV15 and TRBJ1-6; possibly TRBD1 for D (5 bases). This CDR3 is 16 amino acids long. CDR1 and CDR2 from the germline V gene are LNHNV and YYDKDF (reference sequence). V lost 0 bases and J 9 bases, leaving 15 bases between the germline ends. CDR3 in amino acids: CATSRDSGGRVSPLHF. Written as DNA, the CDR3 is TGTGCCACCAGCAGAGATTCCGGGGGAAGGGTTTCACCCCTCCACTTT.

The chain combines TRBV7-9 with TRBJ1-5; D possibly corresponds to TRBD1 (5 bases). Trimming took off 5 bases at V and 4 bases at J, with 15 bases between the two ends. Per the germline V gene, CDR1 is SEHNR and CDR2 is FQNEAQ (reference sequence). This CDR3 contains 15 residues. CDR3 sequence (DNA): TGTGCCAGCAGCACCGGTTCAGGGCCTAATCAGCCCCAGCATTTT. Protein sequence: CASSTGSGPNQPQHF. The variable domain in full, with the rest retrieved from reference TRBV7-9 and TRBJ1-5, is DTGVSQNPRHKITKRGQNVTFRCDPISEHNRLYWYRQTLGQGPEFLTYFQNEAQLEKSRLLSDRFSAERPKGSFSTLEIQRTEQGDSAMYLCASSTGSGPNQPQHFGDGTRLSIL.

This clone was observed a single time. The V and J genes are TRBV15 and TRBJ1-2, with D possibly TRBD1 on 6 matching bases. Trimming pared 1 base from V and 5 bases from J, leaving 14 bases between. Germline V gene data show CDR1 as LNHNV and CDR2 as YYDKDF (reference sequence). This CDR3 region has 15 residues. DNA for the CDR3: TGTGCCACCAGCAGAGGGGGAACAGGGAATTATGGCTACACCTTC. It is translated as CATSRGGTGNYGYTF.

The CDR3 loop reads CATRLAGVETQYF. The CDR3 bases are TGTGCCACCCGACTAGCGGGAGTAGAGACCCAGTACTTC. The chain carries TRBV25-1 and TRBJ2-5, with 12 bases fitting TRBD2. Germline V gene sequence: CDR1 MGHDK, CDR2 SYGVNS. Losses at the gene ends were 10 bases for V and 4 bases for J; bases not matched to a gene: 4. This CDR3 region has 13 residues.

The gene calls are TRBV28 and TRBJ2-1; 10 nucleotides agree with TRBD1. V gave up 7 bases and J gave up 6 bases; unmatched junction bases: 6. Germline-derived CDR1 and CDR2 are MDHEN and SYDVKM. The CDR3 contains 14 residues. CDR3 bases: TGTGCCAGCAAAAGGGGGACAGGGGCCAATGAGCAGTTCTTC. This codes for CASKRGTGANEQFF.

The chain links TRBV27 to TRBJ2-7, with 7 nucleotides matching TRBD1. Germline CDR1 MNHEY, CDR2 SMNVEV (reference sequence). V was pared by 5 bases and J by 4 bases, with 11 bases of the junction left unmatched. This CDR3 region has 15 residues. CDR3 sequence (DNA): TGTGCCAGCAGTCGTCCGGGACAGCCTCCTTACGAGCAGTACTTC. Its translation: CASSRPGQPPYEQYF.

The J gene is TRBJ1-5, the V gene TRBV4-1; D uncertain. Germline CDR1 is MGHRA and CDR2 is YSYEKL. The V and J ends lost 0 bases and 5 bases respectively, with 14 bases between them. This CDR3 region has 16 residues. The CDR3 nucleotides are TGCGCCAGCAGCCAAGAAATGGCCGGAAATGATCAGCCCCAGCATTTT. Translating it yields CASSQEMAGNDQPQHF.

This chain uses TRBV5-4 with TRBJ1-6; D may be TRBD1 (5 bases). The CDR3 runs to 15 residues. Germline V CDR1 and CDR2: SGHNT, YYREEE (reference sequence). Trimming left V 5 bases short and J 10 bases short, with 19 bases between. The DNA for the CDR3 is TGTGCCAGCAGTTTCCAGGGAATTGGCGAATCACCCCTCCACTTT. Amino acids: CASSFQGIGESPLHF. Full variable domain (missing parts from reference TRBV5-4 and TRBJ1-6): ETGVTQSPTHLIKTRGQQVTLRCSSQSGHNTVSWYQQALGQGPQFIFQYYREEENGRGNFPPRFSGLQFPNYSSELNVNALELDDSALYLCASSFQGIGESPLHFGNGTRLTVT.

The chain carries TRBV28 and TRBJ2-7, with TRBD2 matching over 9 bases. The CDR3 contains 14 residues. The trim removed 2 bases at V and 6 bases at J, leaving 5 bases unmatched. Germline assignment: CDR1 MDHEN and CDR2 SYDVKM. The DNA for the CDR3 is TGTGCCAGCAGTTTAACGCTAGCGGGAAGCGAGCAGTACTTC. It translates to CASSLTLAGSEQYF.

The chain employs TRBV9 and TRBJ1-1, with 7 bases matching TRBD1. Germline V CDR1 and CDR2: SGDLS, YYNGEE. The CDR3 contains 13 residues. V was pared by 3 bases and J by 3 bases, with 2 bases of the junction left unmatched. CDR3 DNA sequence: TGTGCCAGCAGCGCAGGGGGGCACACTGAAGCTTTCTTT. It is translated as CASSAGGHTEAFF.

This rearrangement joins TRBV19 to TRBJ2-1; D unclear. The germline V gene has CDR1 LNHDA and CDR2 SQIVND (reference sequence). V was pared by 4 bases and J by 4 bases, with 5 bases between. The CDR3 spans 12 residues. The CDR3 protein is CASSNGYNEQFF. CDR3 coding DNA: TGTGCCAGTAGTAACGGATACAATGAGCAGTTCTTC.

V usage is TRBV5-1 and J usage is TRBJ2-3; 11 positions match TRBD1. The CDR3 extends over 15 amino acids. V shed 6 bases, J shed 4 bases, and the junction held 7 bases outside the gene matches. Germline CDR1 and CDR2: SGHRS and YFSETQ. CDR3 loop: CASKPGQGAADTQYF. The CDR3 coding sequence is TGCGCCAGCAAACCCGGACAGGGGGCAGCAGATACGCAGTATTTT.

A few counts support this clone. J is TRBJ2-1 and V is TRBV7-6; D possibly corresponds to TRBD2 (6 bases). Trimming cost V 6 bases and J 0 bases, with 15 bases left between them. This CDR3 is built from 16 residues. CDR1 SGHVS and CDR2 FNYEAQ come from the germline V gene. The CDR3 region is CASSRGVGGSYNEQFF. The CDR3 DNA sequence: TGTGCCAGCAGTCGCGGTGTGGGGGGCTCCTACAATGAGCAGTTCTTC.

By its share, this clone is large. The chain joins TRBV5-5 to TRBJ2-5; D gene ambiguous. The CDR3 is 14 residues long. Trimming removed 0 bases from V and 2 bases from J, with 8 bases in between. The germline CDR1 and CDR2 sequences are SGHKS and YYEKEE (reference sequence). The CDR3 coding sequence is TGTGCCAGCAGCTTGGTCTGGGATCAAGAGACCCAGTACTTC. This codes for CASSLVWDQETQYF.

The V call is TRBV18, the J call TRBJ2-7; TRBD1 agrees at 8 bases. V was pared by 0 bases and J by 3 bases, with 4 bases of the junction left unmatched. Germline CDR1 and CDR2: KGHSH and LQKENI. This CDR3 is 15 amino acids long. CDR3 residues: CASSPPRGQGYEQYF. DNA of the CDR3: TGTGCCAGCTCACCACCGAGAGGACAGGGCTACGAGCAGTACTTC.

Concerning this clone itself: One end of the junction varies from germline; a read error may be responsible. The chain combines TRBV7-7 with TRBJ2-5; no firm D call. This CDR3 is built from 12 residues. CDR1 and CDR2 from the germline V gene are SSHAT and FNYEAQ (reference sequence). CDR3 in DNA: TGTGCTAGCAGCTTAGGGTCCGAGACCCAGTACTTC. This sequence encodes CASSLGSETQYF. The full variable domain, with the rest looked up from reference TRBV7-7 and TRBJ2-5, is GAGVSQSPRYKVTKRGQDVTLRCDPISSHATLYWYQQALGQGPEFLTYFNYEAQPDKSGLPSDRFSAERPEGSISTLTIQRTEQRDSAMYRCASSLGSETQYFGPGTRLLVL.

The chain joins TRBV14 to TRBJ2-1; D call uncertain. Germline V gene lookup returns CDR1 SGHDN and CDR2 FVKESK. V dropped 4 bases and J dropped 5 bases, with 18 bases sitting between them. There are 16 residues in the CDR3. The CDR3 spells CASSPEGLILNNEQFF. Here the CDR3 DNA reads TGTGCCAGCAGCCCAGAAGGGCTAATACTAAACAATGAGCAGTTCTTC.

This clone occurred once. The chain employs TRBV28 and TRBJ2-7; 9 positions match TRBD1. This CDR3 spans 14 amino acids. V gave up 6 bases and J gave up 3 bases; unmatched junction bases: 6. Germline V lookup: CDR1 MDHEN, CDR2 SYDVKM. Written as DNA, the CDR3 is TGTGCCAGCAGAACACAGGGGGCAGTCTACGAGCAGTACTTC. Protein sequence: CASRTQGAVYEQYF.

The J gene is TRBJ2-7, the V gene TRBV9; maybe TRBD2 (5 bases). The CDR3 totals 13 residues. Trimming stripped 0 bases from V and 7 bases from J, with 11 bases between. From germline, CDR1 is SGDLS and CDR2 YYNGEE. The CDR3 here is CASSVVSGGEQYF. CDR3 DNA sequence: TGTGCCAGCAGCGTAGTTTCCGGCGGGGAGCAGTACTTC. Full variable domain (missing parts from reference TRBV9 and TRBJ2-7): DSGVTQTPKHLITATGQRVTLRCSPRSGDLSVYWYQQSLDQGLQFLIQYYNGEERAKGNILERFSAQQFPDLHSELNLSSLELGDSALYFCASSVVSGGEQYFGPGTRLTVT.

This clone was seen more than once but under ten times. V usage is TRBV4-1 and J usage is TRBJ1-4; tentatively, D is TRBD1 (6 bases). V dropped 5 bases and J dropped 6 bases, with 16 bases sitting between them. The CDR3 spans 15 residues. The germline V gene has CDR1 MGHRA and CDR2 YSYEKL. CDR3 sequence: CASSIQVRGHEKLFF. In nucleotides, the CDR3 is TGCGCCAGCAGCATCCAGGTCAGGGGTCATGAAAAACTGTTTTTT.

The chain recombines TRBV7-2 with TRBJ2-7; 8 bases align to TRBD2. CDR1 SGHTA and CDR2 FQGNSA come from the germline V gene. V trimming: 1 base; J trimming: 0 bases; junction bases outside the gene matches: 8. The CDR3 is 17 residues long. Here the CDR3 DNA reads TGTGCCAGCAGCTTAGTAACTAGCGGACTGACCTCCTACGAGCAGTACTTC. This translates into CASSLVTSGLTSYEQYF. Drawing the rest from reference TRBV7-2 and TRBJ2-7, the complete variable domain is GAGVSQSPSNKVTEKGKDVELRCDPISGHTALYWYRQSLGQGLEFLIYFQGNSAPDKSGLPSDRFSAERTGGSVSTLTIQRTQQEDSAVYLCASSLVTSGLTSYEQYFGPGTRLTVT.

This clone was seen only once. A far larger clone is a single base away, which makes a read error likely. The chain is built from TRBV30 and TRBJ2-5; tentatively, D is TRBD2 (6 bases). This CDR3 is 13 amino acids long. The germline V gene encodes CDR1 GTSNPN and CDR2 SVGIG (reference sequence). The DNA for the CDR3 is TGTGCCGGGAGGATGGACTTCCAAGAGACCCAGTACTTC. Translation gives CAGRMDFQETQYF.

This clone was recorded a few times. This chain connects TRBV30 to TRBJ1-2; perhaps TRBD1 as D (6 bases). V gave up 3 bases and J gave up 4 bases, with 6 bases separating them. The CDR3 spans 11 residues. The V gene's germline CDR1 is GTSNPN and CDR2 SVGIG (reference sequence). The CDR3 protein is CAWRDSYGYTF. The CDR3 coding sequence is TGTGCCTGGAGGGACAGCTATGGCTACACCTTC.

The gene calls are TRBV18 and TRBJ1-3; no firm D call. CDR3 length: 13 residues. Germline V gene sequence: CDR1 KGHSH, CDR2 LQKENI. The germline V and J ends were trimmed by 8 bases and 4 bases, with 12 bases remaining between them. CDR3 sequence reads: CASHGLDGNTIYF. DNA of the CDR3: TGTGCCAGCCACGGACTCGACGGAAACACCATATATTTT.

The V call is TRBV7-2, the J call TRBJ2-1; TRBD2 matches 14 bases. Germline V lookup: CDR1 SGHTA, CDR2 FQGNSA. This CDR3 is 14 amino acids long. The J segment lost 10 bases and the V segment lost 5 bases, leaving 4 bases of the junction unmatched. CDR3 DNA sequence: TGTGCCAGCAGCCAGGGACTAGCGGGAGACGAGCAGTTCTTC. Encoded protein: CASSQGLAGDEQFF.

The chain employs TRBV18 and TRBJ2-1; D ambiguous. Trimming removed 3 bases at V and 8 bases at J, with 14 bases between. The CDR3 is made up of 14 amino acids. CDR1 and CDR2 (germline): KGHSH, LQKENI. The CDR3 DNA reads as TGTGCCAGCTCACCCCCTGCACTGTCCGATGAGCAGTTCTTC. Translated, it gives CASSPPALSDEQFF.